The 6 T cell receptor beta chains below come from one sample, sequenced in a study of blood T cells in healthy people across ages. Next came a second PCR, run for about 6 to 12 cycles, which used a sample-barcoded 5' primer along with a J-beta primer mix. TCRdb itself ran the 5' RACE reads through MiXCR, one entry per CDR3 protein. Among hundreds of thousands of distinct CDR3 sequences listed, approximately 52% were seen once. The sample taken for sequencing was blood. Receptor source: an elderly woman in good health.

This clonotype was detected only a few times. CDR3 region: CATSRDEGDTLFF. In DNA, the CDR3 is TGTGCCACCAGCAGAGATGAGGGAGATACCCTGTTTTTT. The chain uses TRBV15 and TRBJ1-4; no definite D call. Deletions cut 0 bases from V and 14 bases from J, with 13 bases between. Germline V gene data show CDR1 as LNHNV and CDR2 as YYDKDF (reference sequence). This CDR3 spans 13 amino acids. Based on the CDR3 plus reference TRBV15 and TRBJ1-4, the full variable domain is DAMVIQNPRYQVTQFGKPVTLSCSQTLNHNVMYWYQQKSSQAPKLLFHYYDKDFNNEADTPDNFQSRRPNTSFCFLDIRSPGLGDTAMYLCATSRDEGDTLFFGSGTQLSVL.

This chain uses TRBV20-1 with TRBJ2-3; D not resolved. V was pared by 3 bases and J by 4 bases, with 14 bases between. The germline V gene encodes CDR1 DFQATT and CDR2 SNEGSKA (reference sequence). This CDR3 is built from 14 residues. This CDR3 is CSARSTTGADTQYF. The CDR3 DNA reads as TGCAGTGCTAGGTCGACAACGGGCGCAGATACGCAGTATTTT.

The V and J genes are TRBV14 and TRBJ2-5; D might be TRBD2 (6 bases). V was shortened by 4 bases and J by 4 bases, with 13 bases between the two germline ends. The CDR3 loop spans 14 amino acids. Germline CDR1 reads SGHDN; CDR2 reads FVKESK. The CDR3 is CASSLVKEGETQYF. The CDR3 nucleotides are TGTGCCAGCAGCCTCGTCAAGGAGGGAGAGACCCAGTACTTC.

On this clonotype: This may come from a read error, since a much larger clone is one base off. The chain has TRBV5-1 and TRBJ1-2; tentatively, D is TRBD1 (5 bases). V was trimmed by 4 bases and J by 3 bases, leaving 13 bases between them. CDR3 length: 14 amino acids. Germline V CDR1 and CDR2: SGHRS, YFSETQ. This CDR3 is CASSVDGTHYGYTF. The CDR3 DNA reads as TGCGCCAGCAGCGTGGACGGGACGCACTATGGCTACACCTTC.

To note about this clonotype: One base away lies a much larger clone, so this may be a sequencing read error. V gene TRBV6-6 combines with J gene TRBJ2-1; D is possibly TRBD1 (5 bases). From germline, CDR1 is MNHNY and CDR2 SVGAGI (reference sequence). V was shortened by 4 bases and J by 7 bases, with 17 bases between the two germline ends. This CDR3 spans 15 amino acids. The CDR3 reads CASSSPRTLVNEQFF. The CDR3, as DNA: TGTGCCAGCAGTTCCCCCAGGACATTGGTAAATGAGCAGTTCTTC.

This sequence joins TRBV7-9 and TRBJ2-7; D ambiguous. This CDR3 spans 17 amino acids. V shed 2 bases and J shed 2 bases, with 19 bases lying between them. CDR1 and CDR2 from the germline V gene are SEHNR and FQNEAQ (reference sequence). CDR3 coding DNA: TGTGCCAGCAGCTTAAAACACCCGTGGACGGGCACCTACGAGCAGTACTTC. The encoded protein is CASSLKHPWTGTYEQYF.